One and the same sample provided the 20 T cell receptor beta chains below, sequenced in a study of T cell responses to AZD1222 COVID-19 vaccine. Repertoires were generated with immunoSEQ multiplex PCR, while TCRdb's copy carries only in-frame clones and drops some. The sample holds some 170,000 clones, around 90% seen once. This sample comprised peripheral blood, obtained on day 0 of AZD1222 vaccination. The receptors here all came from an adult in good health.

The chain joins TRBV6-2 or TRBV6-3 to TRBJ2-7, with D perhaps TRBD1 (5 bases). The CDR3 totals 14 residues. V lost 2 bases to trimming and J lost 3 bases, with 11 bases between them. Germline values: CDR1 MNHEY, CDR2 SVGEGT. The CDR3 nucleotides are TGTGCCAGCAGTTACGAAGGCAGGGTCTACGAGCAGTACTTC. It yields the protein CASSYEGRVYEQYF.

The CDR3 DNA follows: TGTGCCAGCAGCATCATCAGCAGCAATCAGCCCCAGCATTTT. This sequence encodes CASSIISSNQPQHF. The rearrangement joins TRBV28 to TRBJ1-5; the D is unclear. The CDR3 length is 14 residues. Germline CDR1 is MDHEN and CDR2 is SYDVKM. Trimming cost V 6 bases and J 1 base, with 10 bases left between them.

CDR3 DNA sequence: TGTGCCAGCAGTGACAGGGGTTTTGCAGATACGCAGTATTTT. Translating it yields CASSDRGFADTQYF. The V and J genes are TRBV2 and TRBJ2-3; maybe TRBD1 (6 bases). The CDR3 consists of 14 residues. Trimming left V 3 bases short and J 4 bases short, with 11 bases between. Germline CDR1 SNHLY, CDR2 FYNNEI.

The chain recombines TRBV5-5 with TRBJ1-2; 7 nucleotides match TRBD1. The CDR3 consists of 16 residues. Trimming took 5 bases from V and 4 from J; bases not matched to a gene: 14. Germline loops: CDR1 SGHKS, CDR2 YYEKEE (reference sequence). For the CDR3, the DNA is TGTGCCAGCAGTCCCGGGACAGATGTTTTTGTCTATGGCTACACCTTC. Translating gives CASSPGTDVFVYGYTF.

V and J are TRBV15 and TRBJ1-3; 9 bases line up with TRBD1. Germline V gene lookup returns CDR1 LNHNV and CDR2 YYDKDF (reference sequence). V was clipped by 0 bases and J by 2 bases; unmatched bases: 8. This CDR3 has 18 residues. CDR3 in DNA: TGTGCCACCAGCAGAGATATGGGGACAGGGACGACTGGAAACACCATATATTTT. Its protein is CATSRDMGTGTTGNTIYF.

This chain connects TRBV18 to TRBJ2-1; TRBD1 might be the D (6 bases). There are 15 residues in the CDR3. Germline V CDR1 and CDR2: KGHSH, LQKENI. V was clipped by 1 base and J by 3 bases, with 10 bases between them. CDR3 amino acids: CASSPRETGYNEQFF. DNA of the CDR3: TGTGCCAGCTCACCACGGGAGACAGGCTACAATGAGCAGTTCTTC. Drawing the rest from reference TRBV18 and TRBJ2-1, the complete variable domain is NAGVMQNPRHLVRRRGQEARLRCSPMKGHSHVYWYRQLPEEGLKFMVYLQKENIIDESGMPKERFSAEFPKEGPSILRIQQVVRGDSAAYFCASSPRETGYNEQFFGPGTRLTVL.

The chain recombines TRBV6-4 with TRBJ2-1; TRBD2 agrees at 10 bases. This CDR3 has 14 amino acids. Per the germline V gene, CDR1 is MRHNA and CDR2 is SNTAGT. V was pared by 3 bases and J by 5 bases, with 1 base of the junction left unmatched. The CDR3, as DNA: TGTGCCAGCAGTGAAGCGGGGGGGCACAATGAGCAGTTCTTC. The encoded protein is CASSEAGGHNEQFF.

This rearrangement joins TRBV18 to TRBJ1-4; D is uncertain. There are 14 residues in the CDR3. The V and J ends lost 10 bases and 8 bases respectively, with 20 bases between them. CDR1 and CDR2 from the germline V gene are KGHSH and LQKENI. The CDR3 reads CATSEGGGFEKLFF. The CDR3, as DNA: TGTGCCACCTCCGAAGGTGGCGGTTTCGAAAAACTGTTTTTT.

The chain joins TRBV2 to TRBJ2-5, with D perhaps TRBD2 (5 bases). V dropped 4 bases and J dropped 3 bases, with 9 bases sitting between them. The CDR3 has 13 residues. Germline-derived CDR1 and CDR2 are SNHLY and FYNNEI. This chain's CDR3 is CASSVEGEETQYF. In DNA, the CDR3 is TGTGCCAGCAGTGTTGAGGGAGAAGAGACCCAGTACTTC.

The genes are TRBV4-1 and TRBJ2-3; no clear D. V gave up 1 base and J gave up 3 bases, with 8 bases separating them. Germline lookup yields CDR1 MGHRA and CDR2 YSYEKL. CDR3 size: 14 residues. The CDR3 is CASSQVQSTDTQYF. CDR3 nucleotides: TGCGCCAGCAGCCAAGTCCAATCGACAGATACGCAGTATTTT.

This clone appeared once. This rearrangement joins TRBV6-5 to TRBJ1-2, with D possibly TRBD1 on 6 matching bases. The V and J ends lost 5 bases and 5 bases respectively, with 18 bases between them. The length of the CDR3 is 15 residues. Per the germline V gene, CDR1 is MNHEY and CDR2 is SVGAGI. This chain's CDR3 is CASSPFTGTLYGYTF. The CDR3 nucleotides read TGTGCCAGCAGTCCATTTACCGGGACACTTTATGGCTACACCTTC.

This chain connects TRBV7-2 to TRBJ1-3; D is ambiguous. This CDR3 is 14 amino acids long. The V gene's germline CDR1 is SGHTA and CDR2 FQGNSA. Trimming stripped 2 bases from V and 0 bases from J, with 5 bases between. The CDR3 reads CASSLRHSGNTIYF. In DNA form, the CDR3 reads TGTGCCAGCAGCTTAAGACACTCTGGAAACACCATATATTTT.

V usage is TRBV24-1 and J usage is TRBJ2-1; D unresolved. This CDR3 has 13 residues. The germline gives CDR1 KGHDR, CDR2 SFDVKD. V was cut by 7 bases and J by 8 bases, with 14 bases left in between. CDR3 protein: CATSQSISHEQFF. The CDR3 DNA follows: TGTGCCACCAGCCAGAGCATAAGCCATGAGCAGTTCTTC.

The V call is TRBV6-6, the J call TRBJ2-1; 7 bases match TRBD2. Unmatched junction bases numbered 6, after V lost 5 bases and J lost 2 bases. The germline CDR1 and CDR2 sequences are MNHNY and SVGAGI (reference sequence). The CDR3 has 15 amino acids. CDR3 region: CASSPSGVAYNEQFF. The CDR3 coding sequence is TGTGCCAGCAGTCCCAGCGGGGTCGCCTACAATGAGCAGTTCTTC.

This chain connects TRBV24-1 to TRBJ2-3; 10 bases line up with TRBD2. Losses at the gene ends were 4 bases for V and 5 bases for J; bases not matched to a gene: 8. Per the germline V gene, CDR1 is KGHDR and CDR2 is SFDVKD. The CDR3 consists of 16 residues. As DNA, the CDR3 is TGTGCCACCAGTGAACCTAGCGGGAGTGATAAAGATACGCAGTATTTT. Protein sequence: CATSEPSGSDKDTQYF.

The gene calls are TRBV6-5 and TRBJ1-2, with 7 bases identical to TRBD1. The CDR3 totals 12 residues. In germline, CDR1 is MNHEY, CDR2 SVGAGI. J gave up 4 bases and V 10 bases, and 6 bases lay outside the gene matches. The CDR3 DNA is TGTGCCACCACGACAGGGATCTATGGCTACACCTTC. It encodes CATTTGIYGYTF.

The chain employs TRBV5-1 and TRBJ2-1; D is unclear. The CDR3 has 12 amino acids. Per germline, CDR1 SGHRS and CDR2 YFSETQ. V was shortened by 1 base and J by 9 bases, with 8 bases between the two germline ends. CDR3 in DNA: TGCGCCAGCAGCTTGAGGGTTGGTGAGCAGTTCTTC. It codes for CASSLRVGEQFF. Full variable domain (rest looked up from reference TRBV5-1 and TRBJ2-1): KAGVTQTPRYLIKTRGQQVTLSCSPISGHRSVSWYQQTPGQGLQFLFEYFSETQRNKGNFPGRFSGRQFSNSRSEMNVSTLELGDSALYLCASSLRVGEQFFGPGTRLTVL.

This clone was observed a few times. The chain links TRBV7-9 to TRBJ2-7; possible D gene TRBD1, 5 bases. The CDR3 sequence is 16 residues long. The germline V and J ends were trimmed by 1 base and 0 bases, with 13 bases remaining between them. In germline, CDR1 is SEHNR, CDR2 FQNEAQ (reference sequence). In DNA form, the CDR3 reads TGTGCCAGCAGCTTAGGGGCAGGGCAAAGCTCCTACGAGCAGTACTTC. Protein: CASSLGAGQSSYEQYF.

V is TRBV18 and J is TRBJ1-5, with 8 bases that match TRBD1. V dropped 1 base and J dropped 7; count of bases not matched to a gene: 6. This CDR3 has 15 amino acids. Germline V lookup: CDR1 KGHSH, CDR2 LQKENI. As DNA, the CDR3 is TGTGCCAGCTCACCACGACAGGGGATGGGGCAGCCCCAGCATTTT. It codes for CASSPRQGMGQPQHF.

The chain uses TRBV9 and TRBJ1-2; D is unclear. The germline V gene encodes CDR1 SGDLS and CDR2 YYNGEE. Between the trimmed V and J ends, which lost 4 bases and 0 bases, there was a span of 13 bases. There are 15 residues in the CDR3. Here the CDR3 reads CASSPEVGSNYGYTF. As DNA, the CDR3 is TGTGCCAGCAGCCCCGAGGTAGGATCTAACTATGGCTACACCTTC. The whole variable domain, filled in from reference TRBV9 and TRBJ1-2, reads DSGVTQTPKHLITATGQRVTLRCSPRSGDLSVYWYQQSLDQGLQFLIQYYNGEERAKGNILERFSAQQFPDLHSELNLSSLELGDSALYFCASSPEVGSNYGYTFGSGTRLTVV.